The 29 T cell receptor beta chains in this list originate from one sample, sequenced in a study of regulatory T cells in long-lasting Graves disease. Time point in this sample: persistent/refractory GD, antithyroid drugs over 5 years with positive TRAb. Construction of the TCR library relied on RNA isolated from PBMCs. According to the study, TCR beta libraries were built with iRepertoire HTBI primers and CDR3-region Arm-PCR. Using its own MiXCR run on the multiplex PCR reads, TCRdb lists one record per CDR3 protein. The table includes more than 300,000 distinct CDR3 sequences, roughly 23% detected once. Sequenced material: peripheral blood mononuclear cells (PBMCs), taken when the disease was refractory, from a patient treated with antithyroid drugs. The receptors shown here come from a woman in her thirties or forties with Graves disease.

This clonotype showed up just a few times. The rearrangement links TRBV19 to TRBJ2-7, with a weak D call TRBD2 (6 bases). The CDR3 contains 17 residues. V was clipped by 4 bases and J by 0 bases, with 19 bases between them. Germline CDR1 is LNHDA and CDR2 is SQIVND (reference sequence). This chain's CDR3 is CASSRATGSSISYEQYF. The CDR3 coding sequence is TGTGCCAGTAGTAGAGCCACCGGGAGTTCAATCTCCTACGAGCAGTACTTC.

Many counts were recorded for this clonotype. The chain uses TRBV28 and TRBJ2-7; TRBD1 is a possible D gene (5 bases). Per the germline V gene, CDR1 is MDHEN and CDR2 is SYDVKM. The V end lost 5 bases, the J end lost 6 bases, and 17 bases lay between the germline ends. CDR3 size: 14 residues. CDR3 region: CASSVVWQGLEQYF. The CDR3 DNA sequence: TGTGCCAGCAGTGTCGTTTGGCAGGGTCTCGAGCAGTACTTC.

This clonotype was detected ten times or more. V and J are TRBV12-3 or TRBV12-4 and TRBJ2-2; 12 bases map to TRBD2. The CDR3 is 18 residues long. The V gene end was trimmed by 6 bases and the J gene end by 0 bases; junction bases not matched to a gene: 8. CDR3 in amino acids: CASSPTSGRSPNTGELFF. CDR3 nucleotides: TGTGCCAGCAGCCCTACTAGCGGGAGGTCGCCGAACACCGGGGAGCTGTTTTTT.

J is TRBJ2-3 and V is TRBV7-2; D ambiguous. V was clipped by 0 bases and J by 6 bases, with 22 bases between them. The CDR3 spans 18 residues. Germline CDR1 SGHTA, CDR2 FQGNSA. The CDR3 DNA sequence: TGTGCCAGCAGCTTAGCATTTGGGCAGGCCAACCTGGGGGATACGCAGTATTTT. Translating gives CASSLAFGQANLGDTQYF.

This clonotype was seen many times. The chain joins TRBV11-2 to TRBJ1-2; D gene unclear. The V end was cut by 5 bases, the J end by 4 bases, with 17 bases between. The CDR3 totals 15 residues. Per the germline V gene, CDR1 is SGHAT and CDR2 is FQNNGV. CDR3 coding DNA: TGTGCCAGCAGCCCGGTCCTGGGTGACTCCTATGGCTACACCTTC. Encoded protein: CASSPVLGDSYGYTF.

This clonotype appeared many times. The genes are TRBV11-2 and TRBJ2-7; D remains ambiguous. Germline V gives CDR1 SGHAT, CDR2 FQNNGV. Trimming pared 4 bases from V and 2 bases from J, leaving 12 bases between. The CDR3 is 14 amino acids. The CDR3 here is CASSSGRGTYEQYF. DNA of the CDR3: TGTGCCAGCAGCTCGGGCCGAGGTACCTACGAGCAGTACTTC.

In this sample, this clonotype turned up a few times. One junction end does not reproduce the germline sequence, and a read error may be involved. The CDR3 DNA follows: TGTGCCAGTAAAGACAGGGGGGAATGGAGCAATCATCCCCAGCATTTT. Its translation: CASKDRGEWSNHPQHF. This chain links TRBV19 with TRBJ1-5; 9 nucleotides align to TRBD1. This CDR3 is built from 16 residues. Germline V gene data show CDR1 as LNHDA and CDR2 as SQIVND (reference sequence). Filled out from reference TRBV19 and TRBJ1-5, the complete variable domain reads DGGITQSPKYLFRKEGQNVTLSCEQNLNHDAMYWYRQDPGQGLRLIYYSQIVNDFQKGDIAEGYSVSREKKESFPLTVTSAQKNPTAFYLCASKDRGEWSNHPQHFGDGTRLSIL.

At least ten counts were recorded for this clonotype. The chain is built from TRBV6-1 and TRBJ1-2; D unresolved. The CDR3 has 13 residues. Germline values: CDR1 MNHNS, CDR2 SASEGT. The V gene lost 6 bases and the J gene lost 2 bases, with 10 bases spanning the gap. CDR3 in DNA: TGTGCCAGCAGGGGTGGAGGAAACTATGGCTACACCTTC. Translating it yields CASRGGGNYGYTF.

Many counts were recorded for this clonotype. V gene TRBV12-3 or TRBV12-4 combines with J gene TRBJ2-7; D may be TRBD1 or TRBD2 (5 bases each). The CDR3 loop spans 14 amino acids. V shed 3 bases and J shed 7 bases, with 16 bases lying between them. As DNA, the CDR3 is TGTGCCAGCAGTTTTAAGGGGACCGGCGGAGAGCAGTACTTC. Amino acid sequence: CASSFKGTGGEQYF.

The gene calls are TRBV5-4 and TRBJ2-2; 7 bases are a match to TRBD2. Losses at the gene ends were 3 bases for V and 4 bases for J; bases not matched to a gene: 9. CDR3 length: 16 residues. From germline, CDR1 is SGHNT and CDR2 YYREEE (reference sequence). CDR3 sequence (DNA): TGTGCCAGCAGCTCCTACCCTAGCGGACCCACCGGGGAGCTGTTTTTT. It translates to CASSSYPSGPTGELFF.

The chain links TRBV6-1 to TRBJ1-3; D not resolved. Germline-derived CDR1 and CDR2 are MNHNS and SASEGT. Trimming left V 8 bases short and J 0 bases short, with 14 bases between. This CDR3 region has 15 residues. DNA of the CDR3: TGTGCCAGCGCTCTATCAGACCTCTCTGGAAACACCATATATTTT. Translating gives CASALSDLSGNTIYF.

This clonotype was observed once. The chain recombines TRBV7-3 with TRBJ2-7; no clear D. CDR3 size: 15 residues. Germline assignment: CDR1 SGHTA and CDR2 FQGTGA. V dropped 2 bases and J dropped 3 bases, with 14 bases sitting between them. The CDR3 DNA reads as TGTGCCAGCAGCTTAGCCCCCGCAGCGAGCTACGAGCAGTACTTC. This codes for CASSLAPAASYEQYF.

This clonotype was picked up many times. The CDR3 is CASSRTGEAFF. The CDR3 DNA follows: TGTGCCAGCAGTCGGACGGGTGAAGCTTTCTTT. The rearrangement links TRBV12-3 or TRBV12-4 to TRBJ1-1; no reliable D call. The CDR3 spans 11 residues. V gave up 5 bases and J gave up 7 bases, with 8 bases separating them.

At least ten counts were recorded for this clonotype. This chain uses TRBV12-3 or TRBV12-4 with TRBJ2-7; no firm D call. The CDR3 runs to 12 residues. V was pared by 3 bases and J by 3 bases, with 6 bases between. CDR3: CASSFTGYEQYF. The CDR3 DNA follows: TGTGCCAGCAGTTTCACGGGCTACGAGCAGTACTTC.

CDR3 loop: CASSSHAGVKQYF. The CDR3 DNA reads as TGTGCCAGCAGCAGTCACGCGGGAGTCAAGCAGTATTTT. The rearrangement joins TRBV14 to TRBJ2-3; 7 positions agree with TRBD2. The CDR3 is 13 residues long. Trimming took 5 bases from V and 11 from J; bases not matched to a gene: 10. Looked up from germline, CDR1 is SGHDN and CDR2 is FVKESK.

This clonotype was observed many times. V usage is TRBV27 and J usage is TRBJ2-2; no definite D call. The V and J ends lost 10 bases and 0 bases respectively, with 9 bases between them. Per germline, CDR1 MNHEY and CDR2 SMNVEV (reference sequence). This CDR3 spans 13 amino acids. CDR3 sequence: CAIRRTNTGELFF. The CDR3 DNA follows: TGTGCCATTAGACGCACGAACACCGGGGAGCTGTTTTTT.

J is TRBJ1-2 and V is TRBV3-1; 12 bases are a match to TRBD1. The CDR3 extends over 14 amino acids. The V gene end was trimmed by 1 base and the J gene end by 8 bases; junction bases not matched to a gene: 2. Germline CDR1 LGHDT, CDR2 YNNKEL (reference sequence). DNA of the CDR3: TGTGCCAGCAGCCAAGTCGGGACAGGGGGCGGCTACACCTTC. Translating gives CASSQVGTGGGYTF.

As concerns this clonotype: Since the CDR3 does not end with the conserved phenylalanine or tryptophan, this likely comes from a read error. V usage is TRBV28 and J usage is TRBJ2-4; 7 nucleotides match TRBD1. V was clipped by 4 bases and J by 0 bases; unmatched bases: 3. In germline, CDR1 is MDHEN, CDR2 SYDVKM. This CDR3 is built from 15 residues. CDR3 sequence: CASSYGTVAKNIQYL. CDR3 bases: TGTGCCAGCAGTTACGGGACAGTAGCCAAAAACATTCAGTACCTC.

This clonotype occurred a few times. The chain uses TRBV29-1 and TRBJ2-7; 10 bases map to TRBD2. This CDR3 has 13 residues. Germline V gene sequence: CDR1 SQVTM, CDR2 ANQGSEA. V gave up 5 bases and J gave up 3 bases; unmatched junction bases: 4. The CDR3 nucleotides are TGCAGCGTTTCCGGGACTAGCGTCTACGAGCAGTACTTC. It encodes CSVSGTSVYEQYF.

V and J are TRBV20-1 and TRBJ2-7; no clear D gene. CDR3 length: 11 amino acids. The germline V gene encodes CDR1 DFQATT and CDR2 SNEGSKA (reference sequence). Between the trimmed V and J ends, which lost 5 bases and 2 bases, there was a span of 7 bases. The CDR3 region has the DNA TGCAGTGCTGTTAGAGCCTACGAGCAGTACTTC. It translates to CSAVRAYEQYF.

The V gene is TRBV19, the J gene TRBJ2-2; D could derive from TRBD1 or TRBD2 (5 bases each). Germline V gene sequence: CDR1 LNHDA, CDR2 SQIVND (reference sequence). The CDR3 sequence is 14 residues long. V dropped 5 bases and J dropped 3 bases, with 10 bases sitting between them. CDR3 protein: CASSFPGHTGELFF. DNA for the CDR3: TGTGCCAGTAGTTTCCCGGGACACACCGGGGAGCTGTTTTTT. Drawing the rest from reference TRBV19 and TRBJ2-2, the complete variable domain is DGGITQSPKYLFRKEGQNVTLSCEQNLNHDAMYWYRQDPGQGLRLIYYSQIVNDFQKGDIAEGYSVSREKKESFPLTVTSAQKNPTAFYLCASSFPGHTGELFFGEGSRLTVL.

With regard to this clonotype: At one boundary the junction diverges from the germline segment, which might be a read error. The chain uses TRBV2 and TRBJ2-5; 7 bases align to TRBD2. The J call is in doubt because the DNA end fits TRBJ2-1 better. CDR1 SNHLY and CDR2 FYNNEI come from the germline V gene. This CDR3 contains 15 residues. This CDR3 reads CASASNGGSYSEQFF. The CDR3 nucleotides read TGTGCCAGCGCCTCCAATGGCGGGAGTTACAGTGAGCAGTTCTTC.

This clonotype was seen repeatedly, ten times or more. The rearrangement links TRBV20-1 to TRBJ2-7, with TRBD2 matching over 10 bases. From germline, CDR1 is DFQATT and CDR2 SNEGSKA (reference sequence). The CDR3 covers 14 residues. V was pared by 2 bases and J by 4 bases, with 5 bases of the junction left unmatched. CDR3 bases: TGCAGTGCTAGAACGGGACTAGCGATATACGAGCAGTACTTC. It translates to CSARTGLAIYEQYF.

This clonotype was counted at least ten times. This chain links TRBV6-1 with TRBJ1-5, with D tentatively TRBD1 (5 bases). V shed 6 bases and J shed 0 bases, with 9 bases lying between them. The V gene's germline CDR1 is MNHNS and CDR2 SASEGT. The CDR3 sequence is 14 residues long. The CDR3 region is CASRPDISNQPQHF. The CDR3 DNA reads as TGTGCCAGCAGACCGGACATTAGCAATCAGCCCCAGCATTTT.

The V and J genes are TRBV28 and TRBJ2-3; 12 bases agree with TRBD2. The J segment lost 1 base and the V segment lost 3 bases, leaving 11 bases of the junction unmatched. Germline assignment: CDR1 MDHEN and CDR2 SYDVKM. The CDR3 length is 19 residues. The CDR3, as DNA: TGTGCCAGCAGTTTCCGAGGGCTAGCGGGAGGGCGCGGCACAGATACGCAGTATTTT. Encoded protein: CASSFRGLAGGRGTDTQYF.

V usage is TRBV9 and J usage is TRBJ2-2; 12 bases fit TRBD2. Germline V lookup: CDR1 SGDLS, CDR2 YYNGEE. The V and J ends lost 0 bases and 5 bases, in that order; junction bases with no gene match: 5. This CDR3 is 17 amino acids long. CDR3 region: CASSVGLAGVLTGELFF. DNA of the CDR3: TGTGCCAGCAGCGTAGGACTAGCGGGAGTATTGACCGGGGAGCTGTTTTTT.

The chain recombines TRBV11-2 with TRBJ1-4, with D possibly being TRBD1 (5 bases). Trimming shortened V by 3 bases and J by 0 bases, and 11 bases separated the two germline ends. The CDR3 spans 16 residues. Germline lookup yields CDR1 SGHAT and CDR2 FQNNGV. The CDR3 coding sequence is TGTGCCAGCAGCTTGGGCAGGGACTCAACTAATGAAAAACTGTTTTTT. Translated, it gives CASSLGRDSTNEKLFF.

This clonotype appeared once. A far larger clone lies a single base away; this is likely a read error. V is TRBV28 and J is TRBJ1-1; unclear D gene. CDR1 MDHEN and CDR2 SYDVKM come from the germline V gene. The CDR3 contains 13 residues. Trimming pared 6 bases from V and 1 base from J, leaving 9 bases between. The DNA of the CDR3 is TGTGCCAGCAGCCCCCCCAAGAACACTGAAGCTTTCTTT. Residues: CASSPPKNTEAFF.

This clonotype appeared once. Germline and junction disagree at one end, which may indicate a read error. The rearrangement links TRBV11-1 to TRBJ2-1; 7 positions match TRBD1. The germline gives CDR1 SGHAT, CDR2 FQDESV (reference sequence). This CDR3 contains 13 residues. CDR3 loop: CASSFLSGTAVVF. The DNA of the CDR3 is TGTGCCAGCAGCTTTTTATCCGGGACAGCCGTAGTCTTC.